The next 22 T cell receptor beta chains were all read from a single sample in a study of shared clonotypes between healthy human individuals (TCRdb year 2020). The library was obtained by the immunoSEQ multiplex PCR assay. This is the immuneACCESS table as TCRdb keeps it, with only in-frame sequences that have V and J called. A part of the clones is gone; compared with another copy, unresolved V genes explain less than half, and the rest is unexplained. A total of approximately 1.5 million clones appear in this sample, 95% to 99% of them only once. The top ten clonotypes cover roughly 0.4% of the sample. Source material: naive CD4+ T cells sorted from blood. The cell subset or site label here, explained by the study, means: CD45RA+ positively selected. The origin of the receptors is a young man in good health.

The CDR3 loop reads CASGGLAGRNEQFF. The CDR3 region has the DNA TGTGCCAGCGGGGGACTAGCGGGAAGAAATGAGCAGTTCTTC. The chain joins TRBV25-1 to TRBJ2-1; 13 positions match TRBD2. Germline lookup yields CDR1 MGHDK and CDR2 SYGVNS. The ends lost 8 bases at V and 7 bases at J; junction bases unmatched: 5. This CDR3 has 14 amino acids.

The rearrangement joins TRBV5-8 to TRBJ2-4; 12 bases are a match to TRBD2. Germline CDR1 and CDR2: SGHTS and YDEGEE. CDR3 length: 17 amino acids. The J segment lost 2 bases and the V segment lost 6 bases, leaving 9 bases of the junction unmatched. The CDR3 DNA reads as TGTGCCAGCACAATCCCGGGACTAGCGGGTACCAAAAACATTCAGTACTTC. This translates into CASTIPGLAGTKNIQYF.

This clone appeared once. The rearrangement links TRBV30 to TRBJ1-2, with D hard to call. This CDR3 is 10 amino acids long. The V gene's germline CDR1 is GTSNPN and CDR2 SVGIG (reference sequence). V lost 4 bases, J lost 8 bases, and 8 bases lay in between. The CDR3 sequence is CAWNRNGYTF. CDR3 DNA: TGTGCCTGGAATAGGAACGGCTACACCTTC. The entire variable domain, with the rest obtained from reference TRBV30 and TRBJ1-2, is as follows: SQTIHQWPATLVQPVGSPLSLECTVEGTSNPNLYWYRQAAGRGLQLLFYSVGIGQISSEVPQNLSASRPQDRQFILSSKKLLLSDSGFYLCAWNRNGYTFGSGTRLTVV.

As to this clone: This same CDR3 is encoded by further DNA sequences in the sample. The chain combines TRBV27 with TRBJ2-6; 9 positions match TRBD1. Germline assignment: CDR1 MNHEY and CDR2 SMNVEV (reference sequence). The ends lost 6 bases at V and 0 bases at J; junction bases unmatched: 6. The CDR3 runs to 17 residues. CDR3 sequence (DNA): TGTGCCAGCAGCTCTGGACAGGGGCGCTCTGGGGCCAACGTCCTGACTTTC. Its translation: CASSSGQGRSGANVLTF.

The DNA for the CDR3 is TGTGCCAGCAGCTTCCCGGGCAGCTCCTACGAGCAGTACTTC. Translated, it gives CASSFPGSSYEQYF. The chain couples TRBV5-6 to TRBJ2-7; D is uncertain. Trimming pared 2 bases from V and 0 bases from J, leaving 9 bases between. CDR3 length: 14 residues. CDR1 and CDR2 from the germline V gene are SGHDT and YYEEEE.

The chain is built from TRBV5-6 and TRBJ2-7; D may be TRBD1 (6 bases). CDR3 length equals 12 residues. The V gene's germline CDR1 is SGHDT and CDR2 YYEEEE. The V and J ends lost 6 bases and 1 base respectively, with 8 bases between them. In DNA, the CDR3 is TGTGCCAGCAAGGACAGATCCTACGAGCAGTACTTC. Amino acids: CASKDRSYEQYF.

This chain connects TRBV4-3 to TRBJ2-3; TRBD2 is a possible D gene (7 bases). Germline V lookup: CDR1 LGHNA, CDR2 YSLEER. Deletions cut 2 bases from V and 7 bases from J, with 22 bases between. This CDR3 spans 17 amino acids. The CDR3 is CASSQNPFGGPGNTQYF. The CDR3 DNA sequence: TGCGCCAGCAGCCAAAATCCCTTCGGGGGGCCGGGTAATACGCAGTATTTT.

The rearrangement joins TRBV29-1 to TRBJ2-5, with D unresolved. The CDR3 runs 13 residues. CDR1 and CDR2 (germline): SQVTM, ANQGSEA. V was cut by 7 bases and J by 2 bases, with 14 bases left in between. In nucleotides, the CDR3 is TGCAGCGCGAGAAGGGCAGCACAAGAGACCCAGTACTTC. It yields the protein CSARRAAQETQYF.

The rearrangement joins TRBV7-2 to TRBJ2-7; 10 nucleotides align to TRBD2. With 5 bases clipped from V and 8 bases from J, the junction kept 6 bases outside the gene matches. This CDR3 has 13 residues. Germline CDR1 is SGHTA and CDR2 is FQGNSA. The CDR3 sequence: CASSVSGRVQQYF. CDR3 nucleotides: TGTGCCAGCAGCGTAAGCGGGAGGGTACAGCAGTACTTC.

The J gene is TRBJ2-1, the V gene TRBV9; 9 nucleotides align to TRBD2. The CDR3 runs 16 residues. Per the germline V gene, CDR1 is SGDLS and CDR2 is YYNGEE. V was clipped by 2 bases and J by 8 bases; unmatched bases: 11. CDR3 sequence reads: CASSVAVSGSRDEQFF. As DNA, the CDR3 is TGTGCCAGCAGCGTGGCTGTTAGCGGGAGTAGGGATGAGCAGTTCTTC. Full variable domain (rest looked up from reference TRBV9 and TRBJ2-1): DSGVTQTPKHLITATGQRVTLRCSPRSGDLSVYWYQQSLDQGLQFLIQYYNGEERAKGNILERFSAQQFPDLHSELNLSSLELGDSALYFCASSVAVSGSRDEQFFGPGTRLTVL.

V usage is TRBV5-3 and J usage is TRBJ2-7; no reliable D call. TRBV5-3 is labeled an ORF, and its function is uncertain. V dropped 5 bases and J dropped 0 bases, with 21 bases sitting between them. The CDR3 is made up of 17 amino acids. The DNA for the CDR3 is TGTGCCAGAAGACACGCTCTTCCAGCTTACAGCTCCTACGAGCAGTACTTC. This codes for CARRHALPAYSSYEQYF.

The V call is TRBV9, the J call TRBJ1-2; unclear D gene. CDR3 length equals 15 residues. V lost 3 bases and J lost 4, with 16 bases in between. The germline V gene encodes CDR1 SGDLS and CDR2 YYNGEE. CDR3 protein: CASSAQVDHPYGYTF. The DNA for the CDR3 is TGTGCCAGCAGCGCACAAGTGGATCACCCCTATGGCTACACCTTC.

The CDR3 DNA reads as TGTGCCAGCAGCTTGAGACAGGGCAGCTCTGGAAACACCATATATTTT. Its protein is CASSLRQGSSGNTIYF. The chain combines TRBV7-8 with TRBJ1-3; the match to TRBD1 covers 7 bases. Germline CDR1 reads SGHVS; CDR2 reads FQNEAQ. This CDR3 has 16 residues. V lost 3 bases to trimming and J lost 0 bases; unmatched junction nucleotides: 5.

This rearrangement joins TRBV7-6 to TRBJ1-1; D not resolved. This CDR3 has 14 amino acids. Germline V lookup: CDR1 SGHVS, CDR2 FNYEAQ. Trimming cost V 5 bases and J 1 base, with 11 bases left between them. The DNA for the CDR3 is TGTGCCAGCAGCCTTAAGGACGGGAACACTGAAGCTTTCTTT. Its translation: CASSLKDGNTEAFF.

This rearrangement joins TRBV5-1 to TRBJ2-3; 15 bases are shared with TRBD2. Germline assignment: CDR1 SGHRS and CDR2 YFSETQ. This CDR3 contains 16 residues. J was trimmed by 6 bases and V by 2 bases; bases with no gene match: 4. The CDR3 region is CASSFGLAGGSDTQYF. The CDR3 nucleotides read TGCGCCAGCAGCTTTGGACTAGCGGGAGGGAGTGATACGCAGTATTTT. Filled out from reference TRBV5-1 and TRBJ2-3, the complete variable domain reads KAGVTQTPRYLIKTRGQQVTLSCSPISGHRSVSWYQQTPGQGLQFLFEYFSETQRNKGNFPGRFSGRQFSNSRSEMNVSTLELGDSALYLCASSFGLAGGSDTQYFGPGTRLTVL.

The chain links TRBV10-2 to TRBJ2-3; no clear D gene. V was clipped by 3 bases and J by 6 bases, with 4 bases between them. Germline loops: CDR1 WSHSY, CDR2 SAAADI. The CDR3 is 11 amino acids. CDR3: CASSELDTQYF. CDR3 coding DNA: TGCGCCAGCAGTGAATTGGATACGCAGTATTTT.

The chain carries TRBV10-1 and TRBJ2-1; TRBD1 or TRBD2 may be the D gene (6 bases each). The CDR3 sequence is 14 residues long. Per the germline V gene, CDR1 is WNHNN and CDR2 is SYGVQD (reference sequence). Trimming pared 6 bases from V and 9 bases from J, leaving 18 bases between. The CDR3 bases are TGCGCCAGCAGAGCTGGGGGGCAATCAAGTGAGCAGTTCTTC. Translating it yields CASRAGGQSSEQFF.

The rearrangement links TRBV7-2 to TRBJ1-2; 7 positions agree with TRBD1. CDR1 and CDR2 from the germline V gene are SGHTA and FQGNSA. The CDR3 is made up of 14 amino acids. Trimming took 3 bases from V and 2 from J; bases not matched to a gene: 3. The CDR3 loop is CASSLPGQNYGYTF. The CDR3 DNA follows: TGTGCCAGCAGCTTGCCGGGACAGAACTATGGCTACACCTTC.

A remark on this clone: The same CDR3 is also encoded by other DNA sequences in this sample. The chain combines TRBV18 with TRBJ2-7; 12 nucleotides line up with TRBD1. J gave up 4 bases and V 3 bases, and 4 bases lay outside the gene matches. This CDR3 comprises 15 residues. CDR1 KGHSH and CDR2 LQKENI come from the germline V gene. The CDR3 DNA follows: TGTGCCAGCTCACCTGGGACAGGGGGCAGGTACGAGCAGTACTTC. Its protein product is CASSPGTGGRYEQYF. The complete variable domain, with remaining parts taken from reference TRBV18 and TRBJ2-7, reads NAGVMQNPRHLVRRRGQEARLRCSPMKGHSHVYWYRQLPEEGLKFMVYLQKENIIDESGMPKERFSAEFPKEGPSILRIQQVVRGDSAAYFCASSPGTGGRYEQYFGPGTRLTVT.

The rearrangement uses TRBV11-3 and TRBJ2-5; D possibly uses TRBD1 or TRBD2 (5 bases each). The CDR3 runs to 13 residues. Trimming took off 5 bases at V and 3 bases at J, with 10 bases between the two ends. Germline loops: CDR1 SGHNT, CDR2 YENEEA. The CDR3 DNA reads as TGTGCCAGCAGCCTCCGGGACGAAGAGACCCAGTACTTC. This codes for CASSLRDEETQYF. The full variable domain, its missing parts supplied by reference TRBV11-3 and TRBJ2-5, is EAGVVQSPRYKIIEKKQPVAFWCNPISGHNTLYWYLQNLGQGPELLIRYENEEAVDDSQLPKDRFSAERLKGVDSTLKIQPAELGDSAVYLCASSLRDEETQYFGPGTRLLVL.

In DNA, the CDR3 is TGTGCCAGTCGGCTGCAGGGGGCAATAAACTATGGCTACACCTTC. Its protein product is CASRLQGAINYGYTF. This chain uses TRBV19 with TRBJ1-2; 8 bases agree with TRBD1. J was trimmed by 2 bases and V by 8 bases; bases with no gene match: 10. The germline V gene encodes CDR1 LNHDA and CDR2 SQIVND (reference sequence). This CDR3 is built from 15 residues.

The chain combines TRBV5-1 with TRBJ1-1; unclear D gene. From germline, CDR1 is SGHRS and CDR2 YFSETQ. The CDR3 has 13 amino acids. The germline V and J ends were trimmed by 4 bases and 4 bases, with 11 bases remaining between them. The CDR3 sequence: CASSRTVSTEAFF. The CDR3 DNA reads TGCGCCAGCAGCCGCACAGTATCCACTGAAGCTTTCTTT.